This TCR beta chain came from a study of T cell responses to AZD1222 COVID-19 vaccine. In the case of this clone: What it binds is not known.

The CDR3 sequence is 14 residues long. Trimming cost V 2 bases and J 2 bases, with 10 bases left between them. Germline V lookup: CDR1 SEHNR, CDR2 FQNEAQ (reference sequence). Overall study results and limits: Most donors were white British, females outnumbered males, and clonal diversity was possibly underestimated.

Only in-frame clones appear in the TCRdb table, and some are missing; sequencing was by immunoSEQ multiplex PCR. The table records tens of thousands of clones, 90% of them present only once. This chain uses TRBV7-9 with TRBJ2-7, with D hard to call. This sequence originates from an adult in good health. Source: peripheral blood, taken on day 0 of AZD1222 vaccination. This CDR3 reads CASSLTASPYEQYF. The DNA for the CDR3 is TGTGCCAGCAGCTTAACAGCTTCTCCCTACGAGCAGTACTTC.